These 9 T cell receptor beta chains share one sample of origin, sequenced in a study of blood T cell repertoires in COVID-19. Using immunoSEQ multiplex PCR, the repertoire was profiled, and TCRdb retains in-frame clones only, with some absent. The table lists 120,000 or so clones, over 80% of them singletons. Sequenced input: peripheral blood. These receptors all come from a woman between 65 and 79 years old with acute or convalescent COVID-19.

This clone was observed once. This chain uses TRBV6-5 with TRBJ1-3; D remains unclear. Trimming shortened V by 6 bases and J by 9 bases, and 21 bases separated the two germline ends. CDR3 length: 15 amino acids. Germline-derived CDR1 and CDR2 are MNHEY and SVGAGI. The CDR3 is CASRRKDTLEVTIYF. The CDR3 DNA reads TGTGCCAGCAGAAGAAAAGATACTCTGGAGGTCACCATATATTTT.

The chain has TRBV30 and TRBJ1-3; no firm D call. The CDR3 is 11 residues long. Germline CDR1 is GTSNPN and CDR2 is SVGIG (reference sequence). Trimming pared 6 bases from V and 0 bases from J, leaving 3 bases between. The CDR3 spells CACLSGNTIYF. CDR3 sequence (DNA): TGTGCCTGCCTCTCTGGAAACACCATATATTTT.

This chain connects TRBV5-1 to TRBJ1-5; 7 bases agree with TRBD1. The CDR3 runs 14 residues. CDR1 is SGHRS and CDR2 is YFSETQ in the germline V gene. The junction had 5 bases not matched to a gene; V was cut back by 3 bases and J by 5 bases. As DNA, the CDR3 is TGCGCCAGCAGCTCAGGGGGTTCGGATCAGCCCCAGCATTTT. Its protein is CASSSGGSDQPQHF.

The V call is TRBV18, the J call TRBJ2-7; 9 positions agree with TRBD2. Germline CDR1 KGHSH, CDR2 LQKENI. Germline trimming cut 2 bases from V and 0 bases from J; bases unmatched to any gene: 8. CDR3 length: 17 amino acids. This chain's CDR3 is CASSPFQAGGYSYEQYF. In nucleotides, the CDR3 is TGTGCCAGCTCACCATTTCAAGCGGGGGGTTACTCCTACGAGCAGTACTTC.

The chain joins TRBV7-9 to TRBJ1-5; D gene uncertain. This CDR3 comprises 15 residues. Trimming left V 3 bases short and J 1 base short, with 10 bases between. Germline V gene lookup returns CDR1 SEHNR and CDR2 FQNEAQ (reference sequence). The CDR3 loop is CASSLVGNSNQPQHF. The DNA for the CDR3 is TGTGCCAGCAGCTTGGTTGGCAACAGCAATCAGCCCCAGCATTTT.

This clone appeared many times. The genes are TRBV4-1 and TRBJ2-7; 7 bases are shared with TRBD2. The V gene end was trimmed by 0 bases and the J gene end by 1 base; junction bases not matched to a gene: 12. Germline loops: CDR1 MGHRA, CDR2 YSYEKL. CDR3 length equals 18 residues. The CDR3 DNA follows: TGCGCCAGCAGCCAAGATACACTGCGCGGCGGGGGATCCTACGAGCAGTACTTC. It yields the protein CASSQDTLRGGGSYEQYF.

V usage is TRBV20-1 and J usage is TRBJ2-7; 8 nucleotides agree with TRBD1. Germline V gene lookup returns CDR1 DFQATT and CDR2 SNEGSKA (reference sequence). The CDR3 has 13 amino acids. Trimming at V came to 3 bases and at J to 1 base, leaving 2 bases not matched to a gene. For the CDR3, the DNA is TGCAGTGCTAGTGGGGACAGGTCCTACGAGCAGTACTTC. It translates to CSASGDRSYEQYF.

The chain carries TRBV25-1 and TRBJ1-4, with D possibly being TRBD1 (5 bases). Germline lookup yields CDR1 MGHDK and CDR2 SYGVNS. Trimming shortened V by 3 bases and J by 8 bases, and 16 bases separated the two germline ends. The CDR3 length is 15 residues. This CDR3 reads CASSDPRGAGEKLFF. The CDR3 DNA reads as TGTGCCAGCAGTGACCCGCGGGGCGCGGGGGAAAAACTGTTTTTT.

The genes are TRBV5-8 and TRBJ1-4; TRBD1 matches at 8 bases. The CDR3 is 16 residues long. J lost 0 bases, V lost 4 bases, and 5 bases had no gene match. The V gene's germline CDR1 is SGHTS and CDR2 YDEGEE. The DNA for the CDR3 is TGTGCCAGCAGCCCTGGGACAGGTGCAACTAATGAAAAACTGTTTTTT. This encodes CASSPGTGATNEKLFF.